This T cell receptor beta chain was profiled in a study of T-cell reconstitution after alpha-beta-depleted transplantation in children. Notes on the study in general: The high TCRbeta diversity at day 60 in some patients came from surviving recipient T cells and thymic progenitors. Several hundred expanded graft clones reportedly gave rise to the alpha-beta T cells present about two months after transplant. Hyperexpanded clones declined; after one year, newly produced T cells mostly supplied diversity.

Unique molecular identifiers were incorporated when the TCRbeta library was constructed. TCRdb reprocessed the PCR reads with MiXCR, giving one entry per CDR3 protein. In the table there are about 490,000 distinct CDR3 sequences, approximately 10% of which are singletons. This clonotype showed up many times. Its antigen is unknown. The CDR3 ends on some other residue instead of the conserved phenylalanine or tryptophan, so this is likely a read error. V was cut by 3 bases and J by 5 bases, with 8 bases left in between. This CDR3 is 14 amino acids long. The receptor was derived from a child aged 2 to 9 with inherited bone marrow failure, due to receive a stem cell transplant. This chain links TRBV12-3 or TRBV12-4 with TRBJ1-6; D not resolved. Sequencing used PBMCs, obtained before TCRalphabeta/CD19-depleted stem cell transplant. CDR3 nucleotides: TGTGCCAGCAGTTTGGGTAGGGATAATTCACCCCTCCACTTG. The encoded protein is CASSLGRDNSPLHL.